Presented here are 14 T cell receptor beta chains from one specimen sequenced in a study of T cells in Graves' hyperthyroidism and ophthalmopathy (dated by TCRdb to the late 2010s). The method behind the library was multiplex PCR. These reads were obtained on an Illumina HiSeq 2000. TCR beta CDR3 regions were amplified from RNA transcripts. The TCR CDR3 was subjected to a first round of RT-PCR using the HTBI primer set and the Qiagen OneStep RT-PCR kit. Using fastp trimming at Q25 and MiXCR clonotype assembly, TCRdb reanalyzed the public sequencing data and kept in-frame beta chains. Rows are unified per CDR3 protein, each entry keeping the most common DNA and genes. The sample includes 300,000 or so distinct CDR3 sequences, with approximately 17% observed a single time. The biggest ten clones account for around 55% of the sample. Sequencing was performed on blood. All receptors derive from a woman aged 60-75 years with Graves' ophthalmopathy.

The gene calls are TRBV7-2 and TRBJ2-3; TRBD1 matches at 9 bases. The germline V gene encodes CDR1 SGHTA and CDR2 FQGNSA. This CDR3 is 15 amino acids long. J gave up 3 bases and V 4 bases, and 5 bases lay outside the gene matches. The CDR3 DNA is TGTGCCAGCAGCTCCCGGGACAGGGCTACAGATACGCAGTATTTT. Protein sequence: CASSSRDRATDTQYF.

In its sample, this clonotype was seen many times. The V call is TRBV18, the J call TRBJ1-3; D is perhaps TRBD1 (6 bases). The CDR3 runs 15 residues. CDR1 and CDR2 from the germline V gene are KGHSH and LQKENI. V was cut by 3 bases and J by 2 bases, with 11 bases left in between. The CDR3 protein is CASSPNRQAGNTIYF. In DNA form, the CDR3 reads TGTGCCAGCTCACCTAATCGACAGGCTGGAAACACCATATATTTT.

This clonotype was seen a handful of times. The rearrangement uses TRBV20-1 and TRBJ2-7; TRBD2 matches 10 bases. Germline V gene data show CDR1 as DFQATT and CDR2 as SNEGSKA (reference sequence). CDR3 length: 13 amino acids. The V gene end was trimmed by 4 bases and the J gene end by 2 bases; junction bases not matched to a gene: 2. The CDR3 sequence is CSATSGSPYEQYF. The CDR3 DNA reads TGCAGTGCTACTAGCGGGAGCCCCTACGAGCAGTACTTC.

As for this clonotype: Given a much more abundant clone one base away, this may be a read error. The chain combines TRBV7-6 with TRBJ2-1; TRBD2 might be the D (5 bases). This CDR3 is 15 amino acids long. Germline CDR1 SGHVS, CDR2 FNYEAQ. V lost 7 bases and J lost 3, with 16 bases in between. The CDR3 sequence is CASTFVSGSYNEQFF. CDR3 nucleotide sequence: TGTGCCAGCACCTTCGTGTCGGGGAGCTACAATGAGCAGTTCTTC.

Comments on this clonotype: A much larger clone lies a single base off, so this may be a read error. The J gene is TRBJ2-3, the V gene TRBV20-1, with D tentatively TRBD1 (5 bases). Per germline, CDR1 DFQATT and CDR2 SNEGSKA (reference sequence). The CDR3 extends over 13 amino acids. CDR3 region: CSARDRVTDTRYF. The CDR3 bases are TGCAGTGCTAGAGACAGGGTTACAGATACGCGGTATTTT.

This clonotype occurred a few times. The rearrangement uses TRBV7-6 and TRBJ2-5; 9 bases are a match to TRBD2. CDR1 and CDR2 from the germline V gene are SGHVS and FNYEAQ. CDR3 length: 14 residues. V gave up 2 bases and J gave up 5 bases; unmatched junction bases: 3. CDR3 sequence reads: CASSLKAGGETQYF. In DNA, the CDR3 is TGTGCCAGCAGCTTAAAAGCGGGGGGTGAGACCCAGTACTTC.

This clonotype was found many times. The genes are TRBV5-1 and TRBJ2-7; a weak D match, TRBD2 (5 bases). Germline V CDR1 and CDR2: SGHRS, YFSETQ. The CDR3 contains 12 residues. The V and J ends lost 4 bases and 3 bases respectively, with 8 bases between them. The CDR3 coding sequence is TGCGCCAGCAGCGTGAGCGGCTACGAGCAGTACTTC. This gives the protein CASSVSGYEQYF. Supplemented by reference TRBV5-1 and TRBJ2-7, the full variable domain reads KAGVTQTPRYLIKTRGQQVTLSCSPISGHRSVSWYQQTPGQGLQFLFEYFSETQRNKGNFPGRFSGRQFSNSRSEMNVSTLELGDSALYLCASSVSGYEQYFGPGTRLTVT.

V and J are TRBV9 and TRBJ2-3; D possibly corresponds to TRBD1 (6 bases). This CDR3 spans 19 amino acids. Germline V gene data show CDR1 as SGDLS and CDR2 as YYNGEE. The V gene lost 0 bases and the J gene lost 1 base, with 21 bases spanning the gap. The CDR3 DNA reads TGTGCCAGCAGCGTAGCTGAGGGTACAGGGAAAATGCGCACAGATACGCAGTATTTT. Amino acids: CASSVAEGTGKMRTDTQYF.

This clonotype has ten or more counts. The rearrangement links TRBV4-1 to TRBJ2-1; D possibly corresponds to TRBD1 (6 bases). V gave up 0 bases and J gave up 2 bases, with 14 bases separating them. Germline CDR1 is MGHRA and CDR2 is YSYEKL. The CDR3 spans 17 residues. The DNA of the CDR3 is TGCGCCAGCAGCCAAGATCGGGCAGGGGATGCCTACAATGAGCAGTTCTTC. As protein: CASSQDRAGDAYNEQFF.

Only a few counts were recorded for this clonotype. The rearrangement joins TRBV5-1 to TRBJ2-5; 9 positions match TRBD2. Trimming took 2 bases from V and 4 from J; bases not matched to a gene: 9. CDR1 and CDR2 from the germline V gene are SGHRS and YFSETQ. The CDR3 is 16 residues long. The CDR3 region is CASSFTIAGAPETQYF. The CDR3 region has the DNA TGCGCCAGCAGCTTTACCATAGCGGGGGCCCCAGAGACCCAGTACTTC.

J is TRBJ1-4 and V is TRBV18; possible D gene TRBD1, 6 bases. Trimming removed 4 bases from V and 0 bases from J, with 12 bases in between. The CDR3 is 16 residues long. Germline V gives CDR1 KGHSH, CDR2 LQKENI. CDR3 amino acids: CASSRRTDSTNEKLFF. DNA for the CDR3: TGTGCCAGCTCACGCCGGACAGATTCAACTAATGAAAAACTGTTTTTT.

The table lists this clonotype with a count of one. V usage is TRBV12-3 or TRBV12-4 and J usage is TRBJ1-3, with D possibly TRBD1 on 5 matching bases. The CDR3 is 15 residues long. V lost 6 bases and J 3 bases, leaving 15 bases between the germline ends. CDR3 sequence reads: CASRRTGGFGNTIYF. CDR3 coding DNA: TGTGCCAGCAGACGCACCGGGGGGTTTGGAAACACCATATATTTT.

This clonotype has just a few counts. V is TRBV6-2 or TRBV6-3 and J is TRBJ2-3; possibly TRBD2 for D (5 bases). CDR3 length: 14 residues. Trimming stripped 7 bases from V and 2 bases from J, with 13 bases between. Germline V gene lookup returns CDR1 MNHEY and CDR2 SVGEGT. DNA of the CDR3: TGTGCCAGCATCGGACTGAGCCCCACAGATACGCAGTATTTT. Translation: CASIGLSPTDTQYF.

The V call is TRBV6-1, the J call TRBJ2-2; D gene ambiguous. V was pared by 8 bases and J by 6 bases, with 4 bases between. The germline CDR1 and CDR2 sequences are MNHNS and SASEGT. This CDR3 contains 10 residues. The chain's CDR3 is CASAPGELFF. The CDR3 region has the DNA TGTGCCAGCGCACCCGGGGAGCTGTTTTTT.